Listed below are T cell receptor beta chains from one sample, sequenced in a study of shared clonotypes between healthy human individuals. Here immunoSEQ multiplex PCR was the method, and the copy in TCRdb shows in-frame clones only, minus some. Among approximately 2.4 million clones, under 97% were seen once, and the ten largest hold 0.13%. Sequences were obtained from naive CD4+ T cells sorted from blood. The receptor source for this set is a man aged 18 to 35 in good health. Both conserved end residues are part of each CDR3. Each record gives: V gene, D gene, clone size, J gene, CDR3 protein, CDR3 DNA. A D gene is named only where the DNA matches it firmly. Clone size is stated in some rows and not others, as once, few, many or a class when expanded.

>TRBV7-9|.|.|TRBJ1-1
CASSFPKALRGGLNTEAFF
TGTGCCAGCAGCTTTCCGAAGGCTCTCAGGGGCGGTTTGAACACTGAAGCTTTCTTT
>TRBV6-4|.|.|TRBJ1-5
CATGGGDNQPQHF
TGTGCCACCGGAGGGGGGGACAATCAGCCCCAGCATTTT
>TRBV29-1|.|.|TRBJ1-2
CSVEAQLRSYTF
TGCAGCGTTGAAGCACAGCTTAGGAGCTACACCTTC
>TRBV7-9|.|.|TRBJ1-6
CASSLGGNNSPLHF
TGTGCCAGCAGCTTGGGCGGAAATAATTCACCCCTCCACTTT
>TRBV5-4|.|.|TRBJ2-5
CASSLALGETQYF
TGTGCCAGCAGCTTGGCCCTAGGTGAGACCCAGTACTTC
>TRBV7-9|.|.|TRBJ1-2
CATTSIDGYGYTF
TGTGCCACCACGAGTATTGATGGTTATGGCTACACCTTC
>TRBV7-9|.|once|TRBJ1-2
CASSYPDRPSGGYTF
TGTGCCAGCAGCTATCCCGACAGACCCTCTGGGGGCTACACCTTC
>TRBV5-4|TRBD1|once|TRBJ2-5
CASRPGTGTETQYF
TGTGCCAGCAGGCCCGGGACAGGGACAGAGACCCAGTACTTC
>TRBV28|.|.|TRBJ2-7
CASSLKGRAAADF
TGTGCCAGCAGTTTAAAAGGGCGGGCTGCAGCGGACTTC
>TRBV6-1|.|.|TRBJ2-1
CASKGELVAEFF
TGTGCCAGCAAAGGGGAGCTGGTCGCCGAGTTCTTC
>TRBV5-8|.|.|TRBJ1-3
CASSPLAGNTIYF
TGTGCCAGCAGCCCGCTGGCTGGAAACACCATATATTTT
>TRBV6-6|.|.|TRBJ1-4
CASRFTDEKLFF
TGTGCCAGCAGATTTACAGATGAAAAACTGTTTTTT
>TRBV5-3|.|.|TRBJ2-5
CARCPVQETQYF
TGTGCCCGCTGCCCGGTTCAAGAGACCCAGTACTTC
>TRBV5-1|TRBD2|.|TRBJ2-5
CASSPGLAGGQETQYF
TGCGCCAGCAGCCCGGGACTAGCGGGGGGGCAAGAGACCCAGTACTTC
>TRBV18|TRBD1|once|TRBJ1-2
CASSPGQPDLGYGYTF
TGTGCCAGCTCACCGGGACAGCCCGACCTTGGGTATGGCTACACCTTC
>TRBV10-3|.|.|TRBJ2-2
CAISGNLGLDGELFF
TGTGCCATCAGTGGTAATCTGGGGTTGGACGGGGAGCTGTTTTTT
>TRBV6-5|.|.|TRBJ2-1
CASSAGLVSVSEQFF
TGTGCCAGCAGTGCGGGCCTGGTTTCTGTAAGTGAGCAGTTCTTC
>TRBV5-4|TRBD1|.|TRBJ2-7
CASSTLGQTFTYEQYF
TGTGCCAGCAGCACCCTGGGACAGACGTTCACTTACGAGCAGTACTTC
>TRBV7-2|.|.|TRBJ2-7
CASSSYAGTSSYEQYF
TGTGCCAGCAGCTCGTATGCCGGGACGTCCTCCTACGAGCAGTACTTC
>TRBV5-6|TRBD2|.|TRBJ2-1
CASSLGTISGGRYNEQFF
TGTGCCAGCAGCTTGGGAACAATTAGCGGGGGCCGCTACAATGAGCAGTTCTTC
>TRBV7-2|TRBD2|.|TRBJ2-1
CASSRASGSSYNEQFF
TGTGCCAGCAGCCGAGCTAGCGGGAGCTCCTACAATGAGCAGTTCTTC
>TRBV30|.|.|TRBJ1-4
CAWSVRRRENEKLFF
TGTGCCTGGAGTGTTCGACGGAGAGAGAATGAAAAACTGTTTTTT
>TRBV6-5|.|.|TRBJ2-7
CASSLRGRNYEQYF
TGTGCCAGCAGTCTCCGGGGGAGAAATTACGAGCAGTACTTC
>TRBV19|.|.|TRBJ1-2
CASSIPGLGYTF
TGTGCCAGTAGTATCCCAGGGTTGGGCTACACCTTC
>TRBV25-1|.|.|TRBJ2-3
CASSVHHTDTQYF
TGTGCCAGCAGTGTCCATCACACAGATACGCAGTATTTT
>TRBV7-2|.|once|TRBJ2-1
CASSSPGGYNEQFF
TGTGCCAGCAGCTCCCCCGGCGGGTACAATGAGCAGTTCTTC
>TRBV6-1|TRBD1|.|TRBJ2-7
CASSSMDRGYEQYF
TGTGCCAGCAGTTCCATGGACAGGGGATACGAGCAGTACTTC
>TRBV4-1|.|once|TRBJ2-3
CASSLGQFGGDTQYF
TGCGCCAGCAGCCTAGGACAGTTCGGGGGAGATACGCAGTATTTT
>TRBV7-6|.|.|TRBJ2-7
CASSQQWGADYEQYF
TGTGCCAGCAGCCAACAGTGGGGGGCTGATTACGAGCAGTACTTC
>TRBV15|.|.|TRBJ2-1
CATSRNDPSLTNEQFF
TGTGCCACCAGCAGAAACGACCCGAGCCTCACCAATGAGCAGTTCTTC
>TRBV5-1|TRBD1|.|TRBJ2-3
CASSLGPTGGTTDTQYF
TGCGCCAGCAGCTTGGGCCCGACAGGGGGGACCACAGATACGCAGTATTTT
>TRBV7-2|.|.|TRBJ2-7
CASSPDAYEQYF
TGTGCCAGCAGCCCCGACGCGTACGAGCAGTACTTC
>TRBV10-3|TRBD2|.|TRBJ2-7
CAISELGTIYEQYF
TGTGCCATCAGTGAATTAGGGACTATTTACGAGCAGTACTTC
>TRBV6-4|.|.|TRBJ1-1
CASSADRNTEAFF
TGTGCCAGCAGCGCCGACAGGAACACTGAAGCTTTCTTT
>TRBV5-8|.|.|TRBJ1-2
CASSLAGSESYGYTF
TGTGCCAGCAGCTTGGCGGGTTCTGAAAGTTATGGCTACACCTTC
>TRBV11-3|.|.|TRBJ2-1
CASSPGKGVDNEQFF
TGTGCCAGCAGCCCCGGGAAGGGTGTAGACAATGAGCAGTTCTTC
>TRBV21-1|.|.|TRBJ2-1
CASSKARYHEQFF
TGTGCCAGCAGCAAAGCCAGGTACCATGAGCAGTTCTTC
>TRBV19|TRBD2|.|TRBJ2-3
CASSNPRTSGTADTQYF
TGTGCCAGTAGTAATCCCAGAACTAGCGGAACCGCAGATACGCAGTATTTT
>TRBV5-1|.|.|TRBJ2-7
CASSLGQVFNEQYF
TGCGCCAGCAGCTTGGGACAGGTATTCAACGAGCAGTACTTC
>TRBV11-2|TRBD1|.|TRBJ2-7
CASSPNPGQDYEQYF
TGTGCCAGCAGCCCTAACCCGGGACAGGATTACGAGCAGTACTTC
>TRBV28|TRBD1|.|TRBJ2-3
CASSSPGQGKEDTQYF
TGTGCCAGCAGTTCCCCCGGACAGGGGAAGGAAGATACGCAGTATTTT
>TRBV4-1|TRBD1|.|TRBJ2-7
CASSPAGQGNYEQYF
TGCGCCAGCAGCCCCGCTGGACAGGGTAACTACGAGCAGTACTTC
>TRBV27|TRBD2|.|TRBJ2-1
CASSFRLHSGRSYNEQFF
TGTGCCAGCAGTTTCCGCCTCCATAGCGGGAGATCCTACAATGAGCAGTTCTTC
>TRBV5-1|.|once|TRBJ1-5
CASSFTSNQPQHF
TGCGCCAGCAGCTTCACCAGCAATCAGCCCCAGCATTTT